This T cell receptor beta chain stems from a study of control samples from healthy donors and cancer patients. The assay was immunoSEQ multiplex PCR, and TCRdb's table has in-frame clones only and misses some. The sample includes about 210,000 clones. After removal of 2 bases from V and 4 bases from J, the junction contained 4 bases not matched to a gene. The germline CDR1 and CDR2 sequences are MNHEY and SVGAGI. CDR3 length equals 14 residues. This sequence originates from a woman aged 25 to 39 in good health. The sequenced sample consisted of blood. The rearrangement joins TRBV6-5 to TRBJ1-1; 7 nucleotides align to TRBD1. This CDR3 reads CASSYQNRGTEAFF. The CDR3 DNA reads TGTGCCAGCAGTTACCAAAACAGGGGCACTGAAGCTTTCTTT.